The 15 T cell receptor beta chains listed next were all sequenced from one sample in a study of shared clonotypes between healthy human individuals. Sequencing was performed with immunoSEQ multiplex PCR; in TCRdb, only in-frame clones are kept and a portion is missing. The repertoire consists of 2,500,000 or so clones, with around nine tenths occurring once and the leading ten covering around 0.15%. The sequenced sample was naive CD4+ T cells sorted from blood. Subset indicated: CD45RA+ positively selected. The receptors were sampled from a man between 18 and 35 years old in good health.

V gene TRBV14 combines with J gene TRBJ2-5, with a tentative D call TRBD1 (6 bases). V dropped 1 base and J dropped 5 bases, with 17 bases sitting between them. The CDR3 spans 16 residues. CDR1 is SGHDN and CDR2 is FVKESK in the germline V gene. CDR3 loop: CASSQVTGQRRETQYF. The CDR3 DNA reads as TGTGCCAGCAGCCAAGTCACAGGGCAACGTAGGGAGACCCAGTACTTC.

The V gene is TRBV30, the J gene TRBJ2-5; 11 positions match TRBD1. The J call may be incorrect, as the DNA end agrees better with TRBJ2-7. CDR3 size: 15 residues. CDR1 and CDR2 from the germline V gene are GTSNPN and SVGIG (reference sequence). CDR3 protein: CAWSPPGQGAYEQYF. In DNA form, the CDR3 reads TGTGCCTGGAGTCCCCCGGGACAGGGGGCCTACGAGCAGTACTTC.

The chain carries TRBV6-5 and TRBJ2-5; the D gene is possibly TRBD2 (6 bases). Germline V lookup: CDR1 MNHEY, CDR2 SVGAGI. The CDR3 is 13 residues long. Trimming removed 6 bases from V and 4 bases from J, with 12 bases in between. CDR3 nucleotides: TGTGCCAGCAGAGCCGGGACTCCAGAGACCCAGTACTTC. Its translation is CASRAGTPETQYF.

The chain joins TRBV13 to TRBJ2-3; D may be TRBD2 (6 bases). Trimming cost V 2 bases and J 4 bases, with 16 bases left between them. Germline V gives CDR1 PRHDT, CDR2 FYEKMQ (reference sequence). The CDR3 has 16 amino acids. The chain's CDR3 is CASSLSLAILPDTQYF. As DNA, the CDR3 is TGTGCCAGCAGCTTATCCCTAGCGATTTTACCAGATACGCAGTATTTT.

The chain carries TRBV6-1 and TRBJ2-5; no clear D. CDR3 length equals 13 residues. CDR1 and CDR2 from the germline V gene are MNHNS and SASEGT. V was trimmed by 6 bases and J by 0 bases, leaving 8 bases between them. The CDR3, as DNA: TGTGCCAGCAGGCCAATCAACCAAGAGACCCAGTACTTC. Translated, it gives CASRPINQETQYF.

A word on this clone: This CDR3 is also generated by other DNA sequences in the sample. The chain joins TRBV20-1 to TRBJ2-7; D call uncertain. Looked up from germline, CDR1 is DFQATT and CDR2 is SNEGSKA (reference sequence). The germline V and J ends were trimmed by 6 bases and 2 bases, with 8 bases remaining between them. This CDR3 contains 11 residues. CDR3 loop: CSAGSTYEQYF. The CDR3 DNA reads as TGCAGTGCCGGCAGCACCTACGAGCAGTACTTC.

This clone was seen a few times. The J gene is TRBJ1-5, the V gene TRBV28, with TRBD1 matching 9 bases. Germline values: CDR1 MDHEN, CDR2 SYDVKM. V gave up 11 bases and J gave up 1 base; unmatched junction bases: 6. The CDR3 is 14 amino acids. CDR3 DNA sequence: TGTGCCGGGTCCGGACAGGGGAGCAATCAGCCCCAGCATTTT. Protein: CAGSGQGSNQPQHF.

This chain links TRBV6-6 with TRBJ1-3, with D perhaps TRBD1 (6 bases). V was pared by 11 bases and J by 1 base, with 12 bases between. This CDR3 comprises 13 residues. Germline CDR1 is MNHNY and CDR2 is SVGAGI (reference sequence). The CDR3 DNA reads TGTGCCTCCACCAGGGGATCTGGAAACACCATATATTTT. This codes for CASTRGSGNTIYF.

The V gene is TRBV2, the J gene TRBJ2-5; possible D gene TRBD1, 6 bases. This CDR3 contains 14 residues. V was trimmed by 7 bases and J by 3 bases, leaving 15 bases between them. Germline CDR1 and CDR2: SNHLY and FYNNEI. In nucleotides, the CDR3 is TGTGCCAGCATCCCCCGAACAGGGAAAGAGACCCAGTACTTC. Translation gives CASIPRTGKETQYF.

The V and J genes are TRBV6-1 and TRBJ2-3; 9 bases are shared with TRBD1. V was pared by 6 bases and J by 4 bases, with 8 bases of the junction left unmatched. CDR3 length equals 15 residues. Germline CDR1 MNHNS, CDR2 SASEGT. The CDR3 here is CASRSTGGGPDTQYF. The CDR3 nucleotides read TGTGCCAGCAGATCGACAGGGGGTGGCCCAGATACGCAGTATTTT.

The chain employs TRBV29-1 and TRBJ2-7, with D possibly being TRBD1 or TRBD2 (6 bases each). Trimming pared 7 bases from V and 2 bases from J, leaving 21 bases between. Per germline, CDR1 SQVTM and CDR2 ANQGSEA. The length of the CDR3 is 15 residues. The CDR3, as DNA: TGCAGCGCGAAGGGGGGAGCAGGAGCCACCTACGAGCAGTACTTC. Translating gives CSAKGGAGATYEQYF.

This sequence joins TRBV5-1 and TRBJ1-2; the D gene is possibly TRBD1 (6 bases). V lost 4 bases to trimming and J lost 6 bases, with 13 bases between them. Germline V gene sequence: CDR1 SGHRS, CDR2 YFSETQ. The CDR3 runs to 13 residues. Written as DNA, the CDR3 is TGCGCCAGCAGCCTTCAACAGGGAGATGGCTACACCTTC. Translating gives CASSLQQGDGYTF.

In the case of this clone: The identical CDR3 is also encoded by other nucleotide sequences in the sample. CDR3 coding DNA: TGTGCCAGCAGTTACACAGAGAACACTGAAGCTTTCTTT. Translated: CASSYTENTEAFF. The chain uses TRBV6-5 and TRBJ1-1; D remains unclear. This CDR3 comprises 13 residues. Trimming took 2 bases from V and 1 from J, leaving 5 bases between them. In germline, CDR1 is MNHEY, CDR2 SVGAGI.

The chain uses TRBV7-2 and TRBJ2-1; 10 nucleotides line up with TRBD2. This CDR3 is 16 amino acids long. Germline V gives CDR1 SGHTA, CDR2 FQGNSA. The V gene end was trimmed by 4 bases and the J gene end by 9 bases; junction bases not matched to a gene: 12. The CDR3 region has the DNA TGTGCCAGCAGCTCACGGACTAGCGGACTTATTGGTGAGCAGTTCTTC. Its translation: CASSSRTSGLIGEQFF.

The chain is built from TRBV19 and TRBJ1-6; no definite D call. There are 16 residues in the CDR3. Germline lookup yields CDR1 LNHDA and CDR2 SQIVND (reference sequence). Trimming took off 1 base at V and 7 bases at J, with 14 bases between the two ends. CDR3 sequence reads: CASSIGITPSNSPLHF. The CDR3 nucleotides are TGTGCCAGTAGTATAGGGATTACCCCCTCGAATTCACCCCTCCACTTT.